A selection of T cell receptor beta chains follows, all from one sample in a study of T cell repertoires in cytomegalovirus infection. TCRdb passed the reads through MiXCR, listing each CDR3 protein once. The sample lists 150,000 to 200,000 distinct CDR3 sequences; less than 25% were seen once. These receptors have no identified antigens. Material: CD8+ T cells from cultured PBMCs, obtained from culture after CMV antigen stimulation. The source of these receptors is a human donor in good health (CMV status not recorded). Some clones in this sample may be carry-over from other donors' samples. CDR3s include the opening cysteine and the closing phenylalanine or tryptophan. A D gene is named only where the DNA matches it firmly. The size field is filled for only some rows; it gives once, few, many or a size class.

V gene	D gene	J gene	clone size	CDR3 protein	CDR3 DNA
TRBV10-3	-	TRBJ1-1	few	CAISEVRGNTEAFF	TGTGCCATCAGTGAGGTGCGGGGGAACACTGAAGCTTTCTTT
TRBV7-6	TRBD2	TRBJ2-7	few	CASSPGTSGEVLYEQYF	TGTGCCAGCAGCCCCGGGACTAGCGGGGAAGTTCTCTACGAGCAGTACTTC
TRBV25-1	-	TRBJ1-2	few	CASSELGRGDGYTF	TGTGCCAGCAGTGAATTGGGTAGGGGTGATGGCTACACCTTC
TRBV12-3/TRBV12-4	-	TRBJ1-6	few	CASSFSLGNSPLHF	TGTGCCAGCAGTTTTTCCCTCGGTAATTCACCCCTCCACTTT
TRBV2	-	TRBJ1-3	-	CASRRDSGNTIYF	TGTGCCAGCAGGCGGGACTCTGGAAACACCATATATTTT
TRBV29-1	TRBD1	TRBJ2-1	-	CSVDTGQVYNEQFF	TGCAGCGTTGATACGGGACAGGTATACAATGAGCAGTTCTTC
TRBV7-9	-	TRBJ1-1	few	CATNPAGAFF	TGTGCCACCAACCCCGCGGGGGCTTTCTTT
TRBV13	-	TRBJ2-1	-	CASSFTRGYEQFF	TGTGCCAGCAGCTTCACGCGGGGCTATGAGCAGTTCTTC
TRBV7-4	-	TRBJ2-1	-	CASSLKVRTGRDNEQFF	TGTGCCAGCAGCTTAAAAGTCCGTACAGGGAGGGACAATGAGCAGTTCTTC
TRBV6-2/TRBV6-3	-	TRBJ2-7	once	CASNPVRQGGEQYF	TGTGCCAGCAATCCCGTCCGGCAGGGCGGCGAGCAGTACTTC
TRBV7-2	-	TRBJ2-7	-	CASSSPWAGDYEQYF	TGTGCCAGCAGCTCCCCCTGGGCAGGAGACTACGAGCAGTACTTC
TRBV7-6	-	TRBJ2-7	few	CASSGYSRGGSYEQYF	TGTGCCAGCAGCGGTTATTCCAGGGGAGGTTCCTACGAGCAGTACTTC
TRBV7-2	-	TRBJ1-1	few	CASSLVGENTEAFF	TGTGCCAGCAGCTTAGTGGGTGAGAACACTGAAGCTTTCTTT
TRBV7-9	-	TRBJ1-2	-	CASSPGGGDYYGYTF	TGTGCCAGCAGCCCTGGAGGGGGAGATTACTATGGCTACACCTTC
TRBV7-9	TRBD1	TRBJ2-1	-	CASSLNRGSLNEQFF	TGTGCCAGCAGCTTGAACAGGGGGTCGTTGAATGAGCAGTTCTTC
TRBV6-5	TRBD1	TRBJ2-1	many	CASRTDRGPYNEQFF	TGTGCCAGCAGGACCGACAGGGGCCCCTACAATGAGCAGTTCTTC
TRBV7-2	TRBD1	TRBJ1-1	-	CASSPWTGGYTEAFF	TGTGCCAGCAGCCCATGGACAGGGGGGTACACTGAAGCTTTCTTT
TRBV27	-	TRBJ2-6	-	CASSSRGRTITSSGANVLTF	TGTGCCAGCAGTAGCAGGGGACGGACCATTACCAGCTCTGGGGCCAACGTCCTGACTTTC
TRBV12-5	-	TRBJ1-5	-	CASGYNPGVSNQPQHF	TGTGCTAGTGGTTATAACCCGGGAGTTAGCAATCAGCCCCAGCATTTT
TRBV7-2	TRBD1	TRBJ1-5	few	CASSDRGRGSNQPQHF	TGTGCCAGCAGCGACAGGGGCAGGGGTAGCAATCAGCCCCAGCATTTT
TRBV12-3/TRBV12-4	-	TRBJ1-2	many	CASSTGSHGYTF	TGTGCCAGCAGTACAGGGTCCCATGGCTACACCTTC
TRBV4-2	-	TRBJ1-1	few	CASKEGFGTEAFF	TGTGCCAGCAAAGAGGGTTTCGGCACTGAAGCTTTCTTT
TRBV7-4	TRBD1	TRBJ2-3	-	CASSSRDSYTDTQYF	TGTGCCAGCAGCTCCCGGGACAGCTACACAGATACGCAGTATTTT
TRBV12-3/TRBV12-4	-	TRBJ1-1	few	CASSDRTVNTEAFF	TGTGCCAGCAGTGACAGGACGGTGAACACTGAAGCTTTCTTT
TRBV7-2	-	TRBJ2-2	-	CASSLDRQGPNTGELFF	TGTGCCAGCAGCTTAGATCGGCAGGGCCCGAACACCGGGGAGCTGTTTTTT
TRBV4-1	-	TRBJ1-2	-	CASSQDKGTLNYGYTF	TGCGCCAGCAGCCAAGATAAGGGTACCCTTAACTATGGCTACACCTTC
TRBV7-8	TRBD2	TRBJ2-2	-	CASSARTSGGRWDGELFF	TGTGCCAGCAGCGCCAGGACTAGCGGGGGCCGTTGGGACGGGGAGCTGTTTTTT
TRBV7-8	TRBD1	TRBJ2-7	many	CASSILDRDYEQYF	TGTGCCAGCAGCATCCTCGACAGGGACTACGAGCAGTACTTC
TRBV2	-	TRBJ1-6	-	CASSEGTAIYNSPLHF	TGTGCCAGCAGTGAGGGAACAGCAATCTATAATTCACCCCTCCACTTT
TRBV12-3/TRBV12-4	-	TRBJ1-1	-	CASSFRREGTEAFF	TGTGCCAGCAGTTTTAGGCGGGAGGGCACTGAAGCTTTCTTT
TRBV10-2	-	TRBJ1-2	-	CASSGEPNYGYTF	TGCGCCAGCAGTGGGGAACCTAACTATGGCTACACCTTC
TRBV12-3/TRBV12-4	TRBD2	TRBJ2-2	-	CASSPLQPNSVRRGTGELFF	TGTGCCAGCAGTCCCCTCCAACCTAATAGTGTAAGGCGGGGGACCGGGGAGCTGTTTTTT
TRBV12-3/TRBV12-4	-	TRBJ1-1	-	CASSTGAPATYAFF	TGTGCCAGCAGTACAGGCGCTCCTGCTACGTATGCTTTCTTT
TRBV7-9	-	TRBJ2-7	few	CASSLDGDLYEQYF	TGTGCCAGCAGCTTAGACGGGGACCTCTACGAGCAGTACTTC
TRBV7-2	-	TRBJ2-6	-	CASSSSVSGANGLTF	TGTGCCAGCAGCTCATCGGTGTCTGGGGCCAACGGCCTGACTTTC
TRBV14	-	TRBJ2-3	-	CASSQEELALGDTQYF	TGTGCCAGCAGCCAAGAAGAGTTGGCCTTGGGAGATACGCAGTATTTT
TRBV4-2	-	TRBJ2-6	-	CASSHPGTPSSSGANVLTF	TGTGCCAGCAGCCATCCCGGGACCCCCTCTTCGTCCGGGGCCAACGTCCTGACTTTC
TRBV11-2	-	TRBJ2-7	-	CASSFLSRGFDEQYF	TGTGCCAGCAGCTTTTTGTCCAGGGGTTTTGACGAGCAGTACTTC
TRBV6-8	-	TRBJ1-1	few	CASSYSGDYTEAFF	TGTGCCAGCAGTTACTCCGGAGATTACACTGAAGCTTTCTTT
TRBV6-2/TRBV6-3	-	TRBJ2-4	-	CASNQGSNIQYF	TGTGCCAGCAACCAGGGGTCCAACATTCAGTACTTC
TRBV7-2	-	TRBJ2-7	-	CASSFSWEQYF	TGTGCCAGCAGCTTTTCGTGGGAGCAGTACTTC
TRBV4-2	-	TRBJ1-5	-	CASSQEPGRQPQHF	TGTGCCAGCAGCCAAGAGCCGGGCAGGCAGCCCCAGCATTTT
TRBV12-3/TRBV12-4	TRBD1	TRBJ2-3	-	CASSRTGLTDTQYF	TGTGCCAGCAGCCGGACAGGGTTAACAGATACGCAGTATTTT
TRBV9	-	TRBJ2-2	few	CASSWKGELFF	TGTGCCAGCAGCTGGAAAGGGGAGCTGTTTTTT
TRBV11-2	-	TRBJ1-1	-	CASSLVLQGRTNTEAFF	TGTGCCAGCAGCTTAGTCTTACAGGGACGGACGAACACTGAAGCTTTCTTT
TRBV12-3/TRBV12-4	TRBD2	TRBJ2-3	few	CASSAPLAGGLGDTQYF	TGTGCCAGCAGTGCACCGCTAGCGGGGGGACTGGGGGATACGCAGTATTTT
TRBV29-1	-	TRBJ2-5	-	CSVDHREAQETQYF	TGCAGCGTTGATCACAGGGAAGCGCAAGAGACCCAGTACTTC
TRBV20-1	-	TRBJ2-1	-	CSARDLGGLTGRPNEQFF	TGCAGTGCTAGAGATTTGGGGGGCCTGACAGGGCGCCCCAATGAGCAGTTCTTC